This T cell receptor beta chain was sequenced for a study of vaccination effects on CD4 cells after COVID-19. Across the whole study: Two doses of BNT162b2 or mRNA-1273 vaccine were administered to participants.

Sequencing in the ViraFEST assay came after antigen-specific CD4+ T cells had been expanded with viral peptide pools, which were used to stimulate PBMC. Subsequent to 10 days of culture, CD4+ T cells were isolated. Neither prior SARS-CoV-2 infection nor positive nucleocapsid antibodies were present in the vaccine recipients. Every well got a few million PBMC, which were grown with about 10 IU/ml IL-2 and about 9.5 ug/ml peptides. Using immunoSEQ multiplex PCR, the repertoire was profiled, and TCRdb retains in-frame clones only, with some absent. The sample consists of tens of thousands of clones, 78% of them appearing once. Findings and caveats of the study: In the late period after vaccination, infection- and vaccine-induced clones contracted markedly. There was only 1 of 255 vaccine-induced clones in healthy vaccinees that cross-reacted with common cold coronaviruses.

Trimming shortened V by 0 bases and J by 7 bases, and 4 bases separated the two germline ends. The germline CDR1 and CDR2 sequences are MNHNS and SASEGT. CDR3 size: 12 residues. This clone was seen a handful of times. Antigen: not known. The clonotype originates from a human donor who received a COVID-19 vaccine. The chain links TRBV6-1 to TRBJ1-5, with unresolved D. Sequenced material: CD4+ T cells from PBMCs cultured with SARS-CoV-2 spike peptides, taken before COVID-19 vaccination. The CDR3 is CASSEAGQPQHF. The CDR3 DNA sequence: TGTGCCAGCAGTGAAGCAGGGCAGCCCCAGCATTTT.